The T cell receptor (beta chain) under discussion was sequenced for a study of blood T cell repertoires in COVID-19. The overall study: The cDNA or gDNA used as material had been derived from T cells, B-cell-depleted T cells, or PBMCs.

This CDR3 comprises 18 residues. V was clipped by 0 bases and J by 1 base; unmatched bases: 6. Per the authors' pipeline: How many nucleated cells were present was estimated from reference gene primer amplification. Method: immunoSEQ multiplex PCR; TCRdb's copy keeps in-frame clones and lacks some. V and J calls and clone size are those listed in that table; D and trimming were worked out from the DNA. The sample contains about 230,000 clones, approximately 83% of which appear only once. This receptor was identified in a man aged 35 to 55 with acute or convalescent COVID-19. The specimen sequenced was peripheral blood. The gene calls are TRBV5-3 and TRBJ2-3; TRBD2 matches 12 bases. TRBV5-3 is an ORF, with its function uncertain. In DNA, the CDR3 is TGTGCCAGAAGCTTGGGACTAGCGGGAGTTAGGCGCACAGATACGCAGTATTTT. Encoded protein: CARSLGLAGVRRTDTQYF.